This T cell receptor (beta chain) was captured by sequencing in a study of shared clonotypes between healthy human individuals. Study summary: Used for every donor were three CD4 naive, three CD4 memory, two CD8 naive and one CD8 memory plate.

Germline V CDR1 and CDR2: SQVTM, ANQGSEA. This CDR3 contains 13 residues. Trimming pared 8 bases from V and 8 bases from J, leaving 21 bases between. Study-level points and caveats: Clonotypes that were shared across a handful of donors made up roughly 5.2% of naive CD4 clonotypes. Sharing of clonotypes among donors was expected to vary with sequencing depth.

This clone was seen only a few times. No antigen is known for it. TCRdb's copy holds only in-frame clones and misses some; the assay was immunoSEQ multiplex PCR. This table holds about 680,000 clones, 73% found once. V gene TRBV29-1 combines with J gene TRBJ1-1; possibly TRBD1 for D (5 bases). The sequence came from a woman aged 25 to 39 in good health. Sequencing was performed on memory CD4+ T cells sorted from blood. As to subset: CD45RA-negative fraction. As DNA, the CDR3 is TGCAGCTCAATCCATCAAGGGACGGCGGAAGCTTTCTTT. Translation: CSSIHQGTAEAFF.